A single TCR beta chain is shown here with its context. What antigen it recognizes has not been identified. No much larger clone is present one base from it, and per-base qualities are unavailable. Using the deep immunoSEQ assay, multiplex PCR amplified TCR CDR3 regions from genomic DNA. Genomic DNA extracted from each cell subset was distributed evenly over all wells of several immunoSEQ 96-well plates, and each plate served as one replicate. For sorted subsets, roughly 0.2 ug genomic DNA, equal to about 30,000 T cell genomes, was loaded into each replicate PCR. Purified libraries were measured with a Qubit 3.0 fluorometer, size-checked on a Bioanalyzer 2100, and measured again with the KAPA Library Quantification kit. A separate single-read 150-cycle Illumina NextSeq 550 flow cell was used to sequence each immunoSEQ 96-well plate. In the original analysis: Because the immunoSEQ output held only junctional sequences and lacked quality scores, the filtering could not match the filtering applied to full-length reads. Sequences were annotated with PyIR, a Python wrapper for IgBLAST v1.9, and V/J genes and CDR3 were assigned using IMGT germline references. Reads were filtered out if the reads had weak V/J assignments (E-value above 1e-6), no CDR3, stop codons, out-of-frame junctions, or ambiguous translated residues. V3J clonotypes were defined as sequences sharing the same inferred V gene, J gene, and CDR3 amino acid sequence. To compute the percentage overlap between repertoires, the number of shared unique clonotypes was divided by the size of the smaller repertoire. RTK rarefaction, the Chao1 estimator, and Recon v2.1 estimates of unobserved clonotypes were used to assess repertoire richness. Generation probabilities for all TCRbeta clonotypes obtained by the gDNA method from a few donors were computed using OLGA. What TCRdb holds here is the immuneACCESS table cut down to in-frame rearrangements. Part of the clones is not present; checked against another copy, under half of the missing clones reflect an unresolved V gene, and the others are unexplained. V, J and clone size are taken as reported in that table, and D and trimming were inferred from the DNA itself. Across this sample there are about 2.1 million clones, with 85% to 95% seen only once. The top ten clones comprise about 1.6% of the sample.

The data are from a study of shared clonotypes between healthy human individuals (TCRdb year 2020). With regard to the full study: The cohort comprised two women and three men aged 18 to 49 years. For each donor, three plates each were used for CD4 naive and CD4 memory, two plates were used for CD8 naive, and one plate was used for CD8 memory. The study deeply sequenced blood TCR repertoires of about five healthy adults to estimate repertoire size and the extent of clonotype sharing between individuals. Between about 0.9 and 9 billion PBMCs per donor were obtained by leukapheresis. Different laboratories and diverse techniques were used to prepare libraries and sequence TCR repertoires, to increase sequencing depth and limit assay-specific biases.

Trimming takes 4 bases from V and 2 bases from J, and the germline ends sit 26 bases apart. Including cysteine and phenylalanine, the CDR3 has 19 amino acids. The read is trimmed to its CDR3 DNA, 57 bases read in frame from base 1. CDR1 MNHEY and CDR2 SMNVEV are derived from the germline V gene (reference sequence). Points the paper makes about the study in general: Approximately 5% of naive CD4, around 3.6% of naive CD8, around 2.3% of memory CD4, and about 0.4% of memory CD8 clonotypes were shared across a few donors. Naive subsets generally had larger estimated clonotype richness than memory subsets did. The genetic and exposure-history diversity represented was limited by the small number of donors. Clonotypes shared by all four sorted-subset donors showed higher generation probabilities than non-shared clonotypes. Sampling was restricted to blood, and TCR repertoires in tissues likely differ from the TCR repertoires found in blood. Even with the large sequencing depth, rarefaction of the sorted-subset datasets indicated that sequencing was incomplete. Pairwise subsampling led to the expectation that sequencing depth would affect the degree of clonotype sharing among donors.

CD8 naive samples were CD45RO-negative cells positively selected for CCR7, giving a CD45RA+CCR7+ population that excluded TemRA cells. Donors were healthy HIV-negative adults with no recently reported acute infections or vaccinations. Every donor was a Caucasian adult living in Nashville, Tennessee, USA. Blood was collected by leukapheresis, and PBMCs were isolated by Ficoll-Histopaque density gradient centrifugation and then cryopreserved in liquid nitrogen vapor phase. Purity and quantity of every magnetically sorted T cell population were checked by analytical flow cytometry. From each sorted fraction, genomic DNA was isolated and quantified by UV absorbance on a Nanodrop 2000c.

The chain employs TRBV27 and TRBJ2-5; no D segment can be confidently identified. The material sequenced was naive CD8+ T cells from PBMCs. The cell subset or site label of this sample denotes: CD45RA+CCR7+. The clonotype was recovered from a man between 18 and 35 years old in good health. Some clones in this sample may be carry-over from other donors' samples. The CDR3 in this case is CASSSFHYAPLERQETQYF. DNA sequence: TGTGCCAGCAGTTCATTCCATTACGCTCCGCTAGAGAGGCAAGAGACCCAGTACTTC.